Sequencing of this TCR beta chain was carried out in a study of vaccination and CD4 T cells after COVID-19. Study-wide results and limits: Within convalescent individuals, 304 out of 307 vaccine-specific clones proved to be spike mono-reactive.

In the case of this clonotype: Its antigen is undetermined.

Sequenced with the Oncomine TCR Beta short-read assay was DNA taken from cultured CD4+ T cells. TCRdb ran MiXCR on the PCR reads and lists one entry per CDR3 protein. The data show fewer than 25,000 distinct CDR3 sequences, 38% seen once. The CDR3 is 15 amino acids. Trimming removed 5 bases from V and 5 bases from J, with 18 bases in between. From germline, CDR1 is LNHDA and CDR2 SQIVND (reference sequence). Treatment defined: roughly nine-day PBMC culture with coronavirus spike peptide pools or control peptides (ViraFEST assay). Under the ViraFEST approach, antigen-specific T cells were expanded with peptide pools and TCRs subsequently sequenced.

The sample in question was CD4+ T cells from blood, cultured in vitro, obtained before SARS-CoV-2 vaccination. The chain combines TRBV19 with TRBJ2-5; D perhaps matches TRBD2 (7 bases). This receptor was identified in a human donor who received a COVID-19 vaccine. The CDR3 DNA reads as TGTGCCAGTAGTTTAGGTGGGGGGGCGTTGGAGACCCAGTACTTC. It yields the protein CASSLGGGALETQYF.